One sample yielded the 3 T cell receptor beta chains listed below, sequenced in a study of identifying expanded T cells in peripheral blood. Some clones are missing from TCRdb's copy, which holds only in-frame ones; the method was immunoSEQ multiplex PCR. In the table there are 50,000 to 65,000 clones, approximately 90% of which are singletons. Material: blood. These receptors all come from a person aged 18 to 75 in good health.

This chain links TRBV7-2 with TRBJ1-1, with 9 positions matching TRBD1. This CDR3 contains 14 residues. CDR1 and CDR2 (germline): SGHTA, FQGNSA. V was clipped by 5 bases and J by 5 bases; unmatched bases: 6. Written as DNA, the CDR3 is TGTGCCAGCAGCCTGGGACAGGGACGGACTGAAGCTTTCTTT. Translated: CASSLGQGRTEAFF.

This clone was recorded once. V is TRBV7-2 and J is TRBJ1-5; 7 bases map to TRBD1. With 4 bases clipped from V and 2 bases from J, the junction kept 2 bases outside the gene matches. This CDR3 contains 14 residues. Germline CDR1 is SGHTA and CDR2 is FQGNSA. The CDR3 sequence: CASSYGTGNQPQHF. The CDR3, as DNA: TGTGCCAGCAGCTATGGGACAGGCAATCAGCCCCAGCATTTT.

The chain has TRBV11-2 and TRBJ1-1; tentatively, D is TRBD1 (5 bases). Trimming cost V 3 bases and J 3 bases, with 8 bases left between them. CDR1 SGHAT and CDR2 FQNNGV come from the germline V gene. CDR3 length equals 13 residues. The CDR3 is CASSFQGHTEAFF. The CDR3 coding sequence is TGTGCCAGCAGCTTCCAGGGCCACACTGAAGCTTTCTTT.